This entry lists 10 T cell receptor beta chains sequenced from one sample in a study of blood T cell repertoires in COVID-19. Data came from immunoSEQ multiplex PCR; TCRdb stores just in-frame clones and leaves some out. The profile shows approximately 220,000 clones, roughly 80% of them singletons. The material sequenced was peripheral blood. These TCRs come from a woman aged 80 or over with acute or convalescent COVID-19.

The V call is TRBV7-8, the J call TRBJ2-1; 8 bases match TRBD2. Germline V CDR1 and CDR2: SGHVS, FQNEAQ. J lost 14 bases, V lost 1 base, and 4 bases had no gene match. The CDR3 sequence is 12 residues long. The CDR3 loop reads CASSLEAGEKFF. CDR3 DNA sequence: TGTGCCAGCAGCTTAGAAGCGGGAGAGAAGTTCTTC.

The chain employs TRBV4-1 and TRBJ2-1; TRBD2 agrees at 13 bases. The V gene's germline CDR1 is MGHRA and CDR2 YSYEKL. The V gene end was trimmed by 2 bases and the J gene end by 6 bases; junction bases not matched to a gene: 4. This CDR3 contains 16 residues. In DNA form, the CDR3 reads TGCGCCAGCAGCCAACCGGGACTAGCGGGACCCAATGAGCAGTTCTTC. Translated: CASSQPGLAGPNEQFF.

In DNA, the CDR3 is TGTGCCAGCAGCTTACTAGGCGGTGAAAAACTGTTTTTT. It translates to CASSLLGGEKLFF. This sequence joins TRBV7-2 and TRBJ1-4; D gene uncertain. The CDR3 is 13 residues long. Germline V gene lookup returns CDR1 SGHTA and CDR2 FQGNSA. V was trimmed by 2 bases and J by 7 bases, leaving 8 bases between them.

The J gene is TRBJ2-5, the V gene TRBV24-1; 10 bases align to TRBD1. The trim removed 3 bases at V and 4 bases at J, leaving 1 base unmatched. Germline V gene data show CDR1 as KGHDR and CDR2 as SFDVKD. The CDR3 has 14 residues. The CDR3 DNA reads as TGTGCCACCAGTGATGGGGACAGGGGAGAGACCCAGTACTTC. Protein product: CATSDGDRGETQYF.

This clone has at least ten counts. The chain links TRBV5-1 to TRBJ2-3, with D unresolved. Trimming removed 4 bases from V and 0 bases from J, with 9 bases in between. The CDR3 totals 14 residues. Germline V gene data show CDR1 as SGHRS and CDR2 as YFSETQ. Here the CDR3 DNA reads TGCGCCAGCAGCAAACAGTCTAGCACAGATACGCAGTATTTT. Translating it yields CASSKQSSTDTQYF.

The chain is built from TRBV4-1 and TRBJ1-2, with TRBD1 matching over 7 bases. CDR1 is MGHRA and CDR2 is YSYEKL in the germline V gene. The CDR3 contains 16 residues. The V gene end was trimmed by 3 bases and the J gene end by 6 bases; junction bases not matched to a gene: 13. For the CDR3, the DNA is TGCGCCAGCAGCCACGCGCCGACAGAGGGGGCGGATGGCTACACCTTC. It is translated as CASSHAPTEGADGYTF.

The chain employs TRBV30 and TRBJ1-6; 8 nucleotides match TRBD1. Trimming took 0 bases from V and 5 from J; bases not matched to a gene: 3. Germline lookup yields CDR1 GTSNPN and CDR2 SVGIG (reference sequence). CDR3 length: 15 amino acids. DNA of the CDR3: TGTGCCTGGAGTGTACAACAGGGGGATAATTCACCCCTCCACTTT. Amino acid sequence: CAWSVQQGDNSPLHF.

This clone was counted a few times. J is TRBJ1-4 and V is TRBV19, with 7 positions matching TRBD1. The CDR3 length is 15 residues. The germline V gene has CDR1 LNHDA and CDR2 SQIVND (reference sequence). V gave up 5 bases and J gave up 5 bases; unmatched junction bases: 8. Here the CDR3 reads CASSGDSSRNEKLFF. The CDR3 nucleotides are TGTGCCAGTAGTGGGGACAGCTCGAGGAATGAAAAACTGTTTTTT.

The V and J genes are TRBV5-1 and TRBJ1-1; perhaps TRBD1 as D (5 bases). The ends were cut back, 0 bases at V and 1 base at J, with 10 bases in the middle. This CDR3 contains 15 residues. Germline CDR1 is SGHRS and CDR2 is YFSETQ. The CDR3 region is CASSLVGVANTEAFF. Written as DNA, the CDR3 is TGCGCCAGCAGCTTGGTAGGGGTCGCGAACACTGAAGCTTTCTTT.

This sequence joins TRBV7-9 and TRBJ1-3; D remains unclear. The V and J ends lost 2 bases and 4 bases respectively, with 9 bases between them. The CDR3 totals 14 residues. Germline V gives CDR1 SEHNR, CDR2 FQNEAQ (reference sequence). The chain's CDR3 is CASSLTDRGNTIYF. The CDR3 DNA follows: TGTGCCAGCAGCTTAACAGACCGGGGAAACACCATATATTTT.